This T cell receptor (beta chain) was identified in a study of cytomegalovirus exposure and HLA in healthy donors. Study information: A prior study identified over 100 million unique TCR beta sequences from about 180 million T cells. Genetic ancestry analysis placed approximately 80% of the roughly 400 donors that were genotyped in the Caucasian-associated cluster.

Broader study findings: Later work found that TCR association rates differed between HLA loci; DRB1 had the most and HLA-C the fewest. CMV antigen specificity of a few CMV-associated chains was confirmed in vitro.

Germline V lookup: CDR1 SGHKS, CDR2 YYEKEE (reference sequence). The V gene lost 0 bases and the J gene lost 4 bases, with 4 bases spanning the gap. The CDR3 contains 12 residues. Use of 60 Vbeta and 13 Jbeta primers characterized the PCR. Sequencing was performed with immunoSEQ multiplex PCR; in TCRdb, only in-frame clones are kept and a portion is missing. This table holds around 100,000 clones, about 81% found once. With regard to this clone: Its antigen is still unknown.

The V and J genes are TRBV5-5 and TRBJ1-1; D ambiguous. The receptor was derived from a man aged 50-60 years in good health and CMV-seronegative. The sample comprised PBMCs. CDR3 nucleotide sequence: TGTGCCAGCAGCTTGGGGAGCACTGAAGCTTTCTTT. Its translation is CASSLGSTEAFF.